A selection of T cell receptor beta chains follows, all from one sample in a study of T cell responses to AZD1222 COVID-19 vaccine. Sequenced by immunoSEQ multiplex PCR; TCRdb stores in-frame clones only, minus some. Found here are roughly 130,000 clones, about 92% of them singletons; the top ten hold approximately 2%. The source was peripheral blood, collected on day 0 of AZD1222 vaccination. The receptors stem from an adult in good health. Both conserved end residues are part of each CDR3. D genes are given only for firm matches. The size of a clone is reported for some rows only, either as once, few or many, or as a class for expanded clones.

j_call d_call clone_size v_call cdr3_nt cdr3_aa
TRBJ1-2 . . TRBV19 TGTGCCAGTAGTATTGGTCGGGCGATCGACAGGCAGGGAGGTATTGGCTACACCTTC CASSIGRAIDRQGGIGYTF
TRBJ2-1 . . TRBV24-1 TGTGCCACCAGTGATTTGCCGGGTAGGGGCGAGGGGGGAAACAATGAGCAGTTCTTC CATSDLPGRGEGGNNEQFF
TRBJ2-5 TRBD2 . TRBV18 TGTGCCAGCTCACCGGGGACTAGCGGGGCGCAAGAGACCCAGTACTTC CASSPGTSGAQETQYF
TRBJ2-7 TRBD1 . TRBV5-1 TGCGCCAGCGGGACAGGTCTCCTGTACGAGCAGTACTTC CASGTGLLYEQYF
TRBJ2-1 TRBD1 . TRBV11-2 TGTGCCAGCAGCTTGACTCTGGGACAGGGGATCTATGAGCAGTTCTTC CASSLTLGQGIYEQFF
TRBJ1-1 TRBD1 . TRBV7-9 TGTGCCAGCAGCGCCCGGGACAGGGGGCTTAGCACTGAAGCTTTCTTT CASSARDRGLSTEAFF
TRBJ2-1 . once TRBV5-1 TGCGCCAGCAGCTTGGAGTTAGGGAATATCTACAATGAGCAGTTCTTC CASSLELGNIYNEQFF
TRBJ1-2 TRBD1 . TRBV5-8 TGTGCCAGCAGCTTGGTCGGGACAGGGAACTATGGCTACACCTTC CASSLVGTGNYGYTF
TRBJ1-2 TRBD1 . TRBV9 TGTGCCAGCAGCGCGACAGGGGTAGACTATGGCTACACCTTC CASSATGVDYGYTF
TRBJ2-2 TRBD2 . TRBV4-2 TGTGCCAGCAGCCTTATGACTAGCGGACTAACCGGGGAGCTGTTTTTT CASSLMTSGLTGELFF
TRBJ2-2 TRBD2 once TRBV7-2 TGTGCCAGCAGCCGGAGCGGGGGGGATCGCACGCGGGAGCTGTTTTTT CASSRSGGDRTRELFF
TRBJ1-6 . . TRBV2 TGTGCCAGCAGTGAGAAACTTTCACCCCTCCACTTT CASSEKLSPLHF
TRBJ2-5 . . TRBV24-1 TGTGCCACCAGTGATCTTGGGGGGAAGAGAGTCAAAGAGACCCAGTACTTC CATSDLGGKRVKETQYF